A selection of T cell receptor beta chains follows, all from one sample in a study of beta chain features in type 1 diabetes. Using immunoSEQ multiplex PCR, the repertoire was profiled, and TCRdb retains in-frame clones only, with some absent. The table lists some 500,000 clones, roughly 11% of them singletons. Sequencing was performed on naive CD4+ T cells from blood. The receptors here all came from a woman under 30 in good health. The conserved cysteine and the conserved F or W are not part of the CDR3 here. Fields, in order: CDR3 protein, V gene.

CDR3aa: ASSYSGLPGELF; v_gene: TRBV6-5
CDR3aa: AWSKRNTGELF; v_gene: TRBV30
CDR3aa: ASSQPGGTNNEQF; v_gene: TRBV4-1
CDR3aa: ATTLRGQSKNIQY; v_gene: TRBV15
CDR3aa: ASSPQTGTTEAF; v_gene: TRBV18
CDR3aa: ASSPRQGGSPLH; v_gene: TRBV9
CDR3aa: ASSVHGTENEKLF; v_gene: TRBV7-8
CDR3aa: ASSPRTGNTGELF; v_gene: TRBV18
CDR3aa: ASSPGLAGKGNEQF; v_gene: TRBV11-2
CDR3aa: AWSVLRTSGRVDTQY; v_gene: TRBV30
CDR3aa: ASSLDPPRSSYNEQF; v_gene: TRBV9
CDR3aa: ASIEGLEYNEQF; v_gene: TRBV6-6
CDR3aa: ASSLYLNRDNEQF; v_gene: TRBV14
CDR3aa: AWNRGASEQIAF; v_gene: TRBV30
CDR3aa: ASSQGTSEETQY; v_gene: TRBV5-4
CDR3aa: AIRGESETQY; v_gene: TRBV10-3
CDR3aa: ASSLTQGGTSGYT; v_gene: TRBV7-2
CDR3aa: SVERGANIQY; v_gene: TRBV29-1
CDR3aa: ASSPSGRASEQF; v_gene: TRBV2
CDR3aa: SGRDELLTGELF; v_gene: TRBV29-1
CDR3aa: ASSPVQIDRTIQY; v_gene: TRBV7-9
CDR3aa: ASSQDIGTEQF; v_gene: TRBV14
CDR3aa: ASSQSGTAGNTIY; v_gene: TRBV16
CDR3aa: ASSPLSSRSYEQY; v_gene: TRBV27
CDR3aa: ASSSRRLAKNIQY; v_gene: TRBV6-5
CDR3aa: ACWAGAMPGTYGYT; v_gene: TRBV30
CDR3aa: ASSNARQETQY; v_gene: TRBV6-5
CDR3aa: ASSFPGQGWQETQY; v_gene: TRBV5-1
CDR3aa: ASSPQGWRSYEQY; v_gene: TRBV7-2
CDR3aa: ASSGSSGRDTDTQY; v_gene: TRBV7-2
CDR3aa: ASSTEYQETQY; v_gene: TRBV5-1
CDR3aa: AGRLPEKLF; v_gene: TRBV6-1
CDR3aa: AWSVRRSEKLF; v_gene: TRBV30
CDR3aa: ASRPTGNYGYT; v_gene: TRBV4-1
CDR3aa: ASSLVAAGEAEQY; v_gene: TRBV7-2
CDR3aa: ASSQAQNRGNEQF; v_gene: TRBV14
CDR3aa: SASGTSGYEQY; v_gene: TRBV29-1
CDR3aa: ASSQGAGGTGYNEQF; v_gene: TRBV4-3
CDR3aa: SVEESGKTYGYT; v_gene: TRBV29-1
CDR3aa: ASSQEYRLYMNTEAF; v_gene: TRBV4-3
CDR3aa: SVNRGPETQY; v_gene: TRBV29-1
CDR3aa: ASNGQVYNEQF; v_gene: TRBV6-1
CDR3aa: ASSLVPGGYT; v_gene: TRBV7-9
CDR3aa: ASSTGGRETQY; v_gene: TRBV11-2
CDR3aa: ASSVGYEQY; v_gene: TRBV6-1
CDR3aa: ASSVVSRTGELF; v_gene: TRBV9
CDR3aa: SVRAPGELF; v_gene: TRBV29-1
CDR3aa: ASSFHSGAEAF; v_gene: TRBV7-9
CDR3aa: ASSLGTSDTYEQY; v_gene: TRBV7-2
CDR3aa: ASSQRGPGETQY; v_gene: TRBV4-3
CDR3aa: ACLTGVTYEQY; v_gene: TRBV30
CDR3aa: ASSYGTVYGYT; v_gene: TRBV5-6
CDR3aa: SVRTGQETQY; v_gene: TRBV29-1